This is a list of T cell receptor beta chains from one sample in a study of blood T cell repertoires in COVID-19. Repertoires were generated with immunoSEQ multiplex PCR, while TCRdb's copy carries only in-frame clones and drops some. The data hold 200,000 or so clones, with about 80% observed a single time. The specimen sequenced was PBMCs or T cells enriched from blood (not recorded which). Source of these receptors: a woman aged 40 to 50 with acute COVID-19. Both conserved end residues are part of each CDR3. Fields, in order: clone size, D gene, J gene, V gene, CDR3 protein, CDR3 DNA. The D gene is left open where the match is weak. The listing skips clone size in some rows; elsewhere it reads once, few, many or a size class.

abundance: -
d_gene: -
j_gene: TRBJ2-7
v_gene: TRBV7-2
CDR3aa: CASSFILRDSRSSYEQYF
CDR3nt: TGTGCCAGCAGCTTCATCCTTAGGGACTCCAGGAGCTCCTACGAGCAGTACTTC

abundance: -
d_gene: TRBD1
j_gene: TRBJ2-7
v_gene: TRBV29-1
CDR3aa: CSELTGMGEQYF
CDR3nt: TGCAGCGAACTGACAGGGATGGGGGAGCAGTACTTC

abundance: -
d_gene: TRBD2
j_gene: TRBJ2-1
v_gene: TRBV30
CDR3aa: CAWSDPGLAGGRYNEQFF
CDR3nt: TGTGCCTGGAGCGATCCGGGACTAGCGGGAGGGCGGTACAATGAGCAGTTCTTC

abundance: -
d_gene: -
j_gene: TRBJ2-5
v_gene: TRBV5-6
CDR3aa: CASSGGGGELQETQYF
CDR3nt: TGTGCCAGCAGCGGCGGAGGTGGGGAACTCCAAGAGACCCAGTACTTC

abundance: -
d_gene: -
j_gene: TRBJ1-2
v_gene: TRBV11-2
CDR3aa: CASSLEGEGYTF
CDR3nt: TGTGCCAGCAGCTTAGAAGGGGAAGGCTACACCTTC

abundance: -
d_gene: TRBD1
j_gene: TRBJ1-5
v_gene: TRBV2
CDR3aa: CASRLGQGEIQPQHF
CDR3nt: TGTGCCAGCAGGCTCGGACAGGGGGAAATTCAGCCCCAGCATTTT

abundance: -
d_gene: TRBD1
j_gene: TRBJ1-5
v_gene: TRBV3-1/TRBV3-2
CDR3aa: CASSPTGAPRAQHF
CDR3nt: TGTGCCAGCAGTCCCACAGGGGCCCCTAGGGCCCAGCATTTT

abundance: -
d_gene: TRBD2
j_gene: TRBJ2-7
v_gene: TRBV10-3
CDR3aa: CAIGTSGGAYEQYF
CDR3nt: TGTGCCATCGGGACTAGCGGGGGGGCCTACGAGCAGTACTTC

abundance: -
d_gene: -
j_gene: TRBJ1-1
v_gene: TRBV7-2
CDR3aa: CASSPQQRNTEAFF
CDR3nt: TGTGCCAGCAGCCCTCAACAAAGGAACACTGAAGCTTTCTTT

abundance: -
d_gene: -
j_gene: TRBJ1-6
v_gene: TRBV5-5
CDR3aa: CASTLGPTSNSPLHF
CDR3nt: TGTGCCAGCACCTTGGGACCGACTAGTAATTCACCCCTCCACTTT

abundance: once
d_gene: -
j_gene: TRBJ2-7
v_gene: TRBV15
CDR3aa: CATTLMTEGYEQYF
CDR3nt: TGTGCCACCACTTTAATGACCGAGGGATACGAGCAGTACTTC

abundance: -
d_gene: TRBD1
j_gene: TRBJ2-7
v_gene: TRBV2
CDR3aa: CASIGDRAKEQYF
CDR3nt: TGTGCCAGCATTGGGGACAGGGCGAAAGAGCAGTACTTC

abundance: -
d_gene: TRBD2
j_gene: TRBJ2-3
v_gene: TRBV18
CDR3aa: CASSPTSGASTDTQYF
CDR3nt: TGTGCCAGCTCACCTACTAGCGGTGCTAGCACAGATACGCAGTATTTT

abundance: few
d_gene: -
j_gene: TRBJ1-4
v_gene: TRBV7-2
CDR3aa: CASSLPGMEEKLFF
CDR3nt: TGTGCCAGCAGCTTACCAGGGATGGAAGAAAAACTGTTTTTT

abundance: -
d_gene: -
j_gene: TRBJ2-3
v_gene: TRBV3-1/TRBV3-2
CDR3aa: CASSQTRRVTDTQYF
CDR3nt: TGTGCCAGCAGCCAGACTCGCAGGGTCACAGATACGCAGTATTTT

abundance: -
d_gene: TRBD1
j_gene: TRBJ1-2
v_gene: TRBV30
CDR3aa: CAWRGLGQGVYYGYTF
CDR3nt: TGTGCCTGGAGGGGATTGGGACAGGGGGTTTACTATGGCTACACCTTC

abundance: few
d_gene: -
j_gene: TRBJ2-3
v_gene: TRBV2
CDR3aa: CASSSQATSTDTQYF
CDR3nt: TGTGCCAGCAGTTCTCAGGCTACTAGCACAGATACGCAGTATTTT